The next 16 T cell receptor beta chains were all read from a single sample in a study of blood T cell repertoires in COVID-19. The table came from immunoSEQ multiplex PCR; TCRdb's copy has only in-frame clones and leaves some out. The table lists roughly 200,000 clones, 75% to 85% of them singletons, with around 6.9% in the top ten. The sample consisted of peripheral blood. Every receptor here comes from a man between 60 and 70 years old with acute or convalescent COVID-19.

V and J are TRBV7-3 and TRBJ2-1; the D gene is possibly TRBD2 (6 bases). Germline CDR1 SGHTA, CDR2 FQGTGA. This CDR3 region has 12 residues. V lost 3 bases, J lost 14 bases, and 14 bases lay in between. The CDR3 spells CASSLGLGGKFF. CDR3 sequence (DNA): TGTGCCAGCAGCTTGGGCCTCGGAGGGAAGTTCTTC.

In this sample, this clone turned up a few times. V is TRBV6-2 or TRBV6-3 and J is TRBJ2-7; 8 bases line up with TRBD2. The germline V gene has CDR1 MNHEY and CDR2 SVGEGT. The CDR3 has 16 amino acids. V gave up 3 bases and J gave up 0 bases; unmatched junction bases: 7. The CDR3, as DNA: TGTGCCAGCAGTTATCCAGCGGGGGCTAACTCCTACGAGCAGTACTTC. This gives the protein CASSYPAGANSYEQYF.

This clone showed up just a few times. The chain is built from TRBV10-1 and TRBJ2-3; TRBD2 is a possible D gene (5 bases). The CDR3 has 15 residues. V was pared by 6 bases and J by 2 bases, with 15 bases between. Germline V gives CDR1 WNHNN, CDR2 SYGVQD (reference sequence). The CDR3 protein is CASSGETEATDTQYF. CDR3 nucleotide sequence: TGCGCCAGCAGCGGGGAGACGGAGGCCACAGATACGCAGTATTTT.

Only a few counts were recorded for this clone. This sequence joins TRBV5-1 and TRBJ1-3; D unclear. The CDR3 spans 18 residues. Germline V CDR1 and CDR2: SGHRS, YFSETQ. V lost 0 bases, J lost 3 bases, and 19 bases lay in between. CDR3 nucleotides: TGCGCCAGCAGCTTGGGGGGAGACAACCCTCTCCGTGGAAACACCATATATTTT. Its protein product is CASSLGGDNPLRGNTIYF.

This sequence joins TRBV11-2 and TRBJ2-1; the D is unclear. Trimming pared 0 bases from V and 9 bases from J, leaving 15 bases between. Germline V gene sequence: CDR1 SGHAT, CDR2 FQNNGV. This CDR3 has 15 amino acids. CDR3 DNA sequence: TGTGCCAGCAGCTTAGAAGCGCTTGAGCGAGGTGAGCAGTTCTTC. Translating it yields CASSLEALERGEQFF.

This chain joins TRBV2 and TRBJ1-1; D not resolved. The CDR3 runs to 13 residues. V lost 3 bases and J 2 bases, leaving 7 bases between the germline ends. Germline V gene data show CDR1 as SNHLY and CDR2 as FYNNEI. This CDR3 is CASSDEGNTEAFF. Written as DNA, the CDR3 is TGTGCCAGCAGTGATGAGGGCAACACTGAAGCTTTCTTT.

This clone was counted between two and nine times. This chain joins TRBV3-1 (or the pseudogene TRBV3-2) and TRBJ1-3, with unresolved D. Trimming shortened V by 4 bases and J by 2 bases, and 12 bases separated the two germline ends. The CDR3 extends over 15 amino acids. The V gene's germline CDR1 is LGHDT and CDR2 YNNKEL (reference sequence). As DNA, the CDR3 is TGTGCCAGCAGCCGTCCAGTAAGTACTGGAAACACCATATATTTT. Translating it yields CASSRPVSTGNTIYF.

The rearrangement uses TRBV12-3 or TRBV12-4 and TRBJ1-1; TRBD1 might be the D (5 bases). Trimming stripped 8 bases from V and 0 bases from J, with 10 bases between. This CDR3 contains 13 residues. The CDR3: CASCTGLNTEAFF. CDR3 DNA: TGTGCCAGCTGTACAGGCCTGAACACTGAAGCTTTCTTT.

The chain couples TRBV5-6 to TRBJ1-5; 10 nucleotides agree with TRBD1. Germline CDR1 is SGHDT and CDR2 is YYEEEE. V lost 0 bases to trimming and J lost 0 bases; unmatched junction nucleotides: 6. This CDR3 is built from 18 residues. Written as DNA, the CDR3 is TGTGCCAGCAGCTTGGGGGGACAGGGGACTTATAGCAATCAGCCCCAGCATTTT. As protein: CASSLGGQGTYSNQPQHF.

J is TRBJ1-2 and V is TRBV4-3, with unresolved D. The V gene's germline CDR1 is LGHNA and CDR2 YSLEER. The CDR3 is made up of 13 amino acids. Trimming cost V 3 bases and J 5 bases, with 10 bases left between them. CDR3 DNA: TGCGCCAGCAGCCAGGACTTGGGTTATGGCTACACCTTC. This translates into CASSQDLGYGYTF.

The genes are TRBV5-4 and TRBJ2-5; D might be TRBD2 (6 bases). The ends were cut back, 4 bases at V and 4 bases at J, with 14 bases in the middle. Germline loops: CDR1 SGHNT, CDR2 YYREEE (reference sequence). The CDR3 extends over 14 amino acids. The CDR3 is CASSPPGETETQYF. The CDR3 DNA sequence: TGTGCCAGCAGCCCCCCGGGGGAAACAGAGACCCAGTACTTC. Full variable domain (outside the CDR3, taken from reference TRBV5-4 and TRBJ2-5): ETGVTQSPTHLIKTRGQQVTLRCSSQSGHNTVSWYQQALGQGPQFIFQYYREEENGRGNFPPRFSGLQFPNYSSELNVNALELDDSALYLCASSPPGETETQYFGPGTRLLVL.

This chain links TRBV19 with TRBJ2-3, with D possibly being TRBD1 (8 bases). Germline values: CDR1 LNHDA, CDR2 SQIVND (reference sequence). V lost 4 bases and J 4 bases, leaving 12 bases between the germline ends. There are 14 residues in the CDR3. The CDR3 protein is CASSNRGRADTQYF. CDR3 coding DNA: TGTGCCAGTAGTAACAGGGGGAGGGCAGATACGCAGTATTTT.

The V and J genes are TRBV2 and TRBJ2-3, with 16 bases aligning to TRBD2. V lost 8 bases to trimming and J lost 5 bases; unmatched junction nucleotides: 7. Looked up from germline, CDR1 is SNHLY and CDR2 is FYNNEI. The length of the CDR3 is 16 residues. CDR3 sequence (DNA): TGTGCCAGCGAGGGACTAGCGGGAGGGCAAATAGATACGCAGTATTTT. Translated, it gives CASEGLAGGQIDTQYF.

The rearrangement uses TRBV4-1 and TRBJ2-3, with 7 bases matching TRBD2. CDR3 length: 16 residues. Unmatched junction bases numbered 7, after V lost 0 bases and J lost 4 bases. Germline CDR1 and CDR2: MGHRA and YSYEKL. DNA for the CDR3: TGCGCCAGCAGCCAAGAGGGACTAAGGTTCCCAGATACGCAGTATTTT. Protein product: CASSQEGLRFPDTQYF.

This chain uses TRBV19 with TRBJ2-7, with D unclear. With 2 bases removed from V and 1 base from J, the gap between germline ends came to 3 bases. The CDR3 consists of 12 residues. CDR1 is LNHDA and CDR2 is SQIVND in the germline V gene (reference sequence). CDR3 bases: TGTGCCAGTAGTATACCATCCTACGAGCAGTACTTC. Translating it yields CASSIPSYEQYF.

The V and J genes are TRBV30 and TRBJ2-1; D might be TRBD2 (6 bases). The CDR3 runs 13 residues. Trimming stripped 5 bases from V and 10 bases from J, with 18 bases between. In germline, CDR1 is GTSNPN, CDR2 SVGIG (reference sequence). CDR3 bases: TGTGCCTGGGGAACGACTAGGTTGGGAGAGCAGTTCTTC. Its protein product is CAWGTTRLGEQFF.